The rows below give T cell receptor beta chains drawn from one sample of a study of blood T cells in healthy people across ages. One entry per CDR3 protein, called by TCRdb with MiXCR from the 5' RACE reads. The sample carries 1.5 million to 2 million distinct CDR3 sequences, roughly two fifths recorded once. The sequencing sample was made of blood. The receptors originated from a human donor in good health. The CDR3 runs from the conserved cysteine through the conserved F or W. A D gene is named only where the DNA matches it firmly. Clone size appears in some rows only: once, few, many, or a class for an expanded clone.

TGTGCCAGCAGTAAATACAGGGTTGGAGGAGGCTACACCTTC,CASSKYRVGGGYTF,TRBJ1-2,-,few,TRBV12-3/TRBV12-4
TGTGCCAGCAGCTTAGTAGCTGACTGGCGGAACACTGAAGCTTTCTTT,CASSLVADWRNTEAFF,TRBJ1-1,-,once,TRBV7-2
TGTGCCAGCAGCCCTCCTCCGGGACAGGGCTTTGGCTACACCTTC,CASSPPPGQGFGYTF,TRBJ1-2,TRBD1,-,TRBV9
TGCAGTGCTAGAGCGCCCACAGGGGTTCTCTTCGGGGCAACTAATGAAAAACTGTTTTTT,CSARAPTGVLFGATNEKLFF,TRBJ1-4,TRBD1,few,TRBV20-1
TGCGCCAGCAGCCAAGGAGCGGTAGGGGGGCCAGTGAACACTGAAGCTTTCTTT,CASSQGAVGGPVNTEAFF,TRBJ1-1,-,few,TRBV4-3
TGTGCCAGCAGTACCTCGACAGGGAGGGTAGAGACCCAGTACTTC,CASSTSTGRVETQYF,TRBJ2-5,-,few,TRBV12-3/TRBV12-4
TGTGCCAGCAGCGTAGACGAGACCCAGTTCTTC,CASSVDETQFF,TRBJ2-1,-,-,TRBV9
TGTGCCATCAGTGAACGATATGGCCGGGACAGCGCGGTCGCTAACTATGGCTACACCTTC,CAISERYGRDSAVANYGYTF,TRBJ1-2,TRBD1,-,TRBV10-3
TGTGCCAGCAGCGATAGTCGACAGAATGAAAAACTGTTTTTT,CASSDSRQNEKLFF,TRBJ1-4,-,-,TRBV2
TGTGCCAGCAGCATCGCCGCGAAGGGGATCTACGAGCAGTACTTC,CASSIAAKGIYEQYF,TRBJ2-7,-,few,TRBV27
TGCGCCAGCAGCCGAGGCTGGGCAGACGCAGATACGCAGTATTTT,CASSRGWADADTQYF,TRBJ2-3,-,-,TRBV4-1
TGTGCCAGCAGCCCCCAAGCGACAGGGTTCAGCTATGGCTACACCTTC,CASSPQATGFSYGYTF,TRBJ1-2,TRBD1,-,TRBV7-8
TGTGCCAGCAGCTTGGCCCCAGGGTATGTCTACGAGCAGTTCTTC,CASSLAPGYVYEQFF,TRBJ2-1,-,-,TRBV5-5
TGTGCCAGCAGCCCCCCCGGGGTCGAGCAGTTCTTC,CASSPPGVEQFF,TRBJ2-1,-,-,TRBV7-9
TGTGCCAGCAGCCTACAGGCGGGGGACCAAGAGACCCAGTACTTC,CASSLQAGDQETQYF,TRBJ2-5,TRBD2,many,TRBV7-2
TGTGCCAGCACTTGGGCGGGTGACACCGGGGAGCTGTTTTTT,CASTWAGDTGELFF,TRBJ2-2,-,-,TRBV6-5
TGTGCCACCGTGGACGGGGTTACCTACGAGCAGTACTTC,CATVDGVTYEQYF,TRBJ2-7,-,few,TRBV24-1
TGCAGTGCTAGGCGGACAGCGAACACCGGGGAGCTGTTTTTT,CSARRTANTGELFF,TRBJ2-2,-,-,TRBV20-1
TGTGCCAGCAGCCAAGAAGGACTAGCGGGGGGGCGGGATACGCAGTATTTT,CASSQEGLAGGRDTQYF,TRBJ2-3,TRBD2,-,TRBV4-2
TGCAGCGTTGAAGGGCTTTCCTACGAGCAGTACTTC,CSVEGLSYEQYF,TRBJ2-7,-,many,TRBV29-1
TGTGCCAGCAGCACCCGAAGCAACCAAGAGACCCAGTACTTC,CASSTRSNQETQYF,TRBJ2-5,-,few,TRBV7-9
TGTGCTAGTGGTTTGGCAGACAGGAACACTGAAGCTTTCTTT,CASGLADRNTEAFF,TRBJ1-1,-,-,TRBV12-5
TGTGCCAGCAGCCTGTACAAGGGGATGAATGGCGAGCAGTACTTC,CASSLYKGMNGEQYF,TRBJ2-7,-,-,TRBV11-1
TGTGCCAGCAGCTTAGAATTGTTAGGAGAGCTGTTTTTT,CASSLELLGELFF,TRBJ2-2,-,-,TRBV7-2
TGTGCCAGCAGCTTTTGGACAGGAAGTTATGGCTACACCTTC,CASSFWTGSYGYTF,TRBJ1-2,TRBD1,few,TRBV7-9
TGTGCCACGTCGTTGGACAAATTCTACGAGCAGTACTTC,CATSLDKFYEQYF,TRBJ2-7,-,-,TRBV10-3
TGTGCCAGCAGCTTCGAGCGGGGGCGCTACAATGAGCAGTTCTTC,CASSFERGRYNEQFF,TRBJ2-1,TRBD2,-,TRBV7-8
TGTGCTAGCAGCTTATCGGCAGGGATATCAGATACGCAGTATTTT,CASSLSAGISDTQYF,TRBJ2-3,-,-,TRBV7-7
TGCAGCGTTGAAGTCGCTAGGGATGAGCAGTTCTTC,CSVEVARDEQFF,TRBJ2-1,-,few,TRBV29-1
TGCGCCAGCAGCTTGAATTCAGGGGCGAACACTGAAGCTTTCTTT,CASSLNSGANTEAFF,TRBJ1-1,-,-,TRBV5-1
TGTGCCAGCTCACCAGTCACATCGGAGACCCAGTACTTC,CASSPVTSETQYF,TRBJ2-5,-,-,TRBV18
TGCGCCAGCAGCTTGAGGCAGTTGGCTGAAGCTTTCTTT,CASSLRQLAEAFF,TRBJ1-1,-,-,TRBV5-1
TGTGCCAGCAGTTTTCGGACTAGCGCCTCTTACGAGCAGTACTTC,CASSFRTSASYEQYF,TRBJ2-7,TRBD2,-,TRBV28
TGTGCCAGCAGAAGGGGGGCGGGGACGAACACCGGGGAGCTGTTTTTT,CASRRGAGTNTGELFF,TRBJ2-2,-,-,TRBV2
TGTGCTAGTGGTTTGGGCCTCAATCAGCCCCAGCATTTT,CASGLGLNQPQHF,TRBJ1-5,-,-,TRBV12-5
TGTGCCAGCAGCGTAAGACAGGGGAGGAATGAGCAGTTCTTC,CASSVRQGRNEQFF,TRBJ2-1,TRBD1,-,TRBV7-2
TGTGCCAGCAGCTTCCGGACAGAGGCCTATGGCTACACCTTC,CASSFRTEAYGYTF,TRBJ1-2,-,-,TRBV7-2
TGTGCCAGCACCGTAGGACTTGGGAATGAGCAGTTCTTC,CASTVGLGNEQFF,TRBJ2-1,-,-,TRBV6-2/TRBV6-3
TGCGCCAGCAGCCAAGATGGGACAGGGGGGTCCCACTATGGCTACACCTTC,CASSQDGTGGSHYGYTF,TRBJ1-2,TRBD1,-,TRBV4-1
TGCAGTGCTAGCCCGACAGGGAGCCCCACCTACGAGCAGTACTTC,CSASPTGSPTYEQYF,TRBJ2-7,TRBD1,few,TRBV20-1
TGCGCCAGCAGCTTAGGAACCGGACAGGGGACCTACAATGAGCAGTTCTTC,CASSLGTGQGTYNEQFF,TRBJ2-1,TRBD1,-,TRBV5-1
TGTGCCAGCAGCTCAACGAGAGCACTCTACGAGCAGTACTTC,CASSSTRALYEQYF,TRBJ2-7,-,few,TRBV11-1
TGTGCTAGTGGTTTGCCAAGCGGGGGGGCTTTTTTCTACGAGCAGTACTTC,CASGLPSGGAFFYEQYF,TRBJ2-7,TRBD2,-,TRBV12-5
TGTGCCAGCGTAGGGACAAAATACAATGAGCAGTTCTTC,CASVGTKYNEQFF,TRBJ2-1,-,-,TRBV6-1
TGCAGTGCTACCCGAGTGGGGGGGCACTATGGCTACACCTTC,CSATRVGGHYGYTF,TRBJ1-2,-,few,TRBV20-1
TGCAGTGCTAGGGACAGGGGGGAAAGCGAGCAGTACTTC,CSARDRGESEQYF,TRBJ2-7,TRBD1,-,TRBV20-1
TGTGCCAGCAGTCCGGGGGGTGACGTCGGCCGGGGTAGCAATCAGCCCCAGCATTTT,CASSPGGDVGRGSNQPQHF,TRBJ1-5,-,few,TRBV12-3/TRBV12-4
TGCGCCAGCAGCTTCATGGACAGCTATGGCTACACCTTC,CASSFMDSYGYTF,TRBJ1-2,-,few,TRBV4-1
TGTGCCAGCAGCTTAAGGGGACAGGGGGCGTCGACCTACACCTTC,CASSLRGQGASTYTF,TRBJ1-2,TRBD1,-,TRBV7-9
TGCGCCAGCAGCCAAGAAGAGGCAGGGGGCTATCAGCCCCAGCATTTT,CASSQEEAGGYQPQHF,TRBJ1-5,TRBD1,-,TRBV4-1
TGCAGCGTGGCAACAGAGTTGGGAACGATTGGGCAGTACTTC,CSVATELGTIGQYF,TRBJ2-5,-,-,TRBV29-1
TGCAGTGCTAGAGATGTTCCCGGGACTAGCGGGGGAAACGCCTACGAGCAGTACTTC,CSARDVPGTSGGNAYEQYF,TRBJ2-7,TRBD2,-,TRBV20-1
TGTGCCAGCAGCCCCCGACCGTTTGGCTATGGCTACACCTTC,CASSPRPFGYGYTF,TRBJ1-2,-,-,TRBV7-2
TGTGCCAGCAGCTTAAATCCCGCTAACTATGGCTACACCTTC,CASSLNPANYGYTF,TRBJ1-2,-,-,TRBV7-3